The clone carrying this T cell receptor beta chain showed up just once. The data were taken from a study of blood T cell repertoires in COVID-19. The overall study: Some COVID-19 samples were acute and others convalescent; all came from the United States, Italy and Spain. PBMCs, B-cell-depleted T cells, or T cells were the source of the cDNA or gDNA that made up the material.

Germline CDR1 SGHRS, CDR2 YFSETQ. The CDR3 length is 14 residues. V shed 1 base and J shed 3 bases, with 11 bases lying between them. As handled by the study authors: The authors estimated nucleated cell counts from reference gene primer amplification. Generated by immunoSEQ multiplex PCR, the TCRdb table keeps only in-frame clones and is missing some. The V and J calls and the clone size are those of that table, but D and trimming were determined from the DNA. Of approximately 280,000 clones listed, 80% to 90% are singletons. The material sequenced was peripheral blood. This TCR was sampled from a man aged 40-50 years with acute or convalescent COVID-19. This chain connects TRBV5-1 to TRBJ2-7, with D perhaps TRBD1 (5 bases). The CDR3 nucleotides read TGCGCCAGCAGCTTGACGGGCACAGGCTACGAGCAGTACTTC. Translated: CASSLTGTGYEQYF. Full variable domain (outside the CDR3, taken from reference TRBV5-1 and TRBJ2-7): KAGVTQTPRYLIKTRGQQVTLSCSPISGHRSVSWYQQTPGQGLQFLFEYFSETQRNKGNFPGRFSGRQFSNSRSEMNVSTLELGDSALYLCASSLTGTGYEQYFGPGTRLTVT.